This T cell receptor beta chain was identified in a study of regulatory T cells in long-lasting Graves disease. Trimming stripped 2 bases from V and 3 bases from J, with 10 bases between. The CDR3 runs 13 residues. Germline V CDR1 and CDR2: GTSNPN, SVGIG (reference sequence). Time point specified: newly diagnosed GD, antithyroid drugs for less than 3 months. With RNA extracted from PBMCs as input, the TCR library was made. There are many counts of this clonotype. According to the study, TCR beta libraries were built with iRepertoire HTBI primers and CDR3-region Arm-PCR. Using its own MiXCR run on the multiplex PCR reads, TCRdb lists one record per CDR3 protein. Here the sample spans some 500,000 distinct CDR3 sequences, around 16% being singletons. Separately, the same data were catalogued under a study of T cells in Graves' hyperthyroidism and ophthalmopathy. Per that paper: Patients aged 18 to 65 had newly diagnosed hyperthyroidism of under 2 months' duration. Blood also carried most thyroid clonotypes expanded above 0.001.

This clonotype originated in a middle-aged woman with Graves disease. The V call is TRBV30, the J call TRBJ1-1; TRBD1 might be the D (5 bases). The source material was peripheral blood mononuclear cells (PBMCs), sampled at new diagnosis, from a patient treated with antithyroid drugs. The CDR3 is CAWSTSGDTEAFF. The CDR3, as DNA: TGTGCCTGGAGTACCTCGGGGGACACTGAAGCTTTCTTT.